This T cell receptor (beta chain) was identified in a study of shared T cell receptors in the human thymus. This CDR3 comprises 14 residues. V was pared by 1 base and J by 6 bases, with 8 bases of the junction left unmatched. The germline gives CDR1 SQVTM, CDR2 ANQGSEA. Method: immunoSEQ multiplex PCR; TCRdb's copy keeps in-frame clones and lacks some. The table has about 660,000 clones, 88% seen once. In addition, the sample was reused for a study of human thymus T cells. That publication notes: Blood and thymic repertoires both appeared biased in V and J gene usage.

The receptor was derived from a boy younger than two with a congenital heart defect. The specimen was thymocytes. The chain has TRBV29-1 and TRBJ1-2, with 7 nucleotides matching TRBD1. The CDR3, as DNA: TGCAGCGTTGAAGGACAGGGCCCCTTCCATGGCTACACCTTC. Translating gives CSVEGQGPFHGYTF.